What follows is one TCR beta chain and its context. Its antigen is undetermined. General study findings and limits: Tumor Tregs overlapped most with tumor, then blood, naive CD4+ cells. Tumor memory CD4+ T cell TCR gene usage was found to cluster with blood and lymph node memory CD4+ cells and with lymph node naive CD4+ cells.

Looked up from germline, CDR1 is SGHRS and CDR2 is YFSETQ. The CDR3 is 15 amino acids. Trimming at V came to 7 bases and at J to 8 bases, leaving 15 bases not matched to a gene. Constant-region reverse primers amplified full-length variable regions, followed by semi-nested Nested Universal Primer A PCR. TCRdb processed the 5' RACE reads anew with MiXCR; each CDR3 protein has one entry. The profile shows thousands of distinct CDR3 sequences, 52% of them singletons. The genes are TRBV5-1 and TRBJ1-2, with TRBD1 matching over 9 bases. The sequenced sample was memory CD4+ T cells sorted from a lymph node. Subset noted: memory CD4+ T cells, CD4+CD45RO+CD25-. The clonotype originates from a female donor with breast cancer. The CDR3 sequence: CASGPAGQGFRGYTF. CDR3 nucleotides: TGCGCCAGCGGACCAGCGGGACAGGGATTCCGAGGCTACACCTTC.